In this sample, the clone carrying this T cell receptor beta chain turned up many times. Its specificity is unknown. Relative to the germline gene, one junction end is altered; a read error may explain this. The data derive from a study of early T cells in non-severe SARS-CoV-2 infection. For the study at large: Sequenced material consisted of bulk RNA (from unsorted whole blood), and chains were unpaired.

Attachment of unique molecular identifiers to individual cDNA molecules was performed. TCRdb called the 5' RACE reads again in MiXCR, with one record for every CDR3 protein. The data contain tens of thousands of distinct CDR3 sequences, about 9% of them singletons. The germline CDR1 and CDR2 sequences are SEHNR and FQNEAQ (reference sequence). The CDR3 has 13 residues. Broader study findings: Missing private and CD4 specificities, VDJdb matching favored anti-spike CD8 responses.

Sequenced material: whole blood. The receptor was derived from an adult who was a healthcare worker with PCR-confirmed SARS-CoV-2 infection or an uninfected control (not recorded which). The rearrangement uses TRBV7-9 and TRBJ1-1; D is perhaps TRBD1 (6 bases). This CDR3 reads CASRAQGNAEAFF. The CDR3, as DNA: TGTGCCAGCCGAGCTCAGGGGAACGCTGAAGCTTTCTTT.